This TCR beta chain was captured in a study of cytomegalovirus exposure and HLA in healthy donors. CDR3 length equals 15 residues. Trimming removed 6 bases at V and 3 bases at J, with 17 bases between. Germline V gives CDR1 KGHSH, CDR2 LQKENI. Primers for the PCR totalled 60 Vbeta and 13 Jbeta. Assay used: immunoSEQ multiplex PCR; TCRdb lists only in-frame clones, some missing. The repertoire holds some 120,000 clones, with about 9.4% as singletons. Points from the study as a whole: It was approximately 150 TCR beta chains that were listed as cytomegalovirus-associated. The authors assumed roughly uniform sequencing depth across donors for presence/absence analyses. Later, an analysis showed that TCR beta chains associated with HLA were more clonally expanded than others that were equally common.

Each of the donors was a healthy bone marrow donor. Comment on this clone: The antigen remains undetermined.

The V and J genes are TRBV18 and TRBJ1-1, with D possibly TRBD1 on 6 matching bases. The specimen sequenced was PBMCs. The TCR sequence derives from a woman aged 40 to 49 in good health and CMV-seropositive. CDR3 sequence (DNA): TGTGCCAGCTCGCCCAGGGGAGGGTTGCACACTGAAGCTTTCTTT. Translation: CASSPRGGLHTEAFF. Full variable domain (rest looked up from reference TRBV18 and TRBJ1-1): NAGVMQNPRHLVRRRGQEARLRCSPMKGHSHVYWYRQLPEEGLKFMVYLQKENIIDESGMPKERFSAEFPKEGPSILRIQQVVRGDSAAYFCASSPRGGLHTEAFFGQGTRLTVV.